This TCR beta chain was identified during a study of tumor and adjacent non-tumor tissue in lung cancer. In the study overall: The patients, around 10 men and 5 women, were roughly 31 to 85 with stage I to III disease. Study results and limitations: Top 100 clones took a larger repertoire share in normal lung. Tumor TCR diversity, when higher, was linked to shorter survival. TCR diversity was significantly greater in tumor than normal lung tissue.

CDR1 and CDR2 from the germline V gene are SGHAT and FQNNGV. CDR3 length: 15 residues. J gave up 13 bases and V 0 bases, and 9 bases lay outside the gene matches. TCRbeta libraries were built with three rounds of nested PCR, modified from ARM-PCR. MiXCR, applied by TCRdb to the multiplex PCR reads, yields one record per CDR3 protein. The top ten clones hold around 30% of a sample with 90,000 to 100,000 distinct CDR3 sequences, more than 80% of them seen once. This sample's RNA came from whole unsorted tissue. More than 3 cm separated this lung sample from the edge of the tumor. On this clonotype itself: Its antigen is undetermined. The conserved closing phenylalanine or tryptophan is absent in this CDR3, likely reflecting a read error.

This chain joins TRBV11-2 and TRBJ2-1; 10 nucleotides align to TRBD2. Material: distant non-tumor lung tissue. This sequence originates from a man aged 55-75 years with small cell lung cancer. CDR3 region: CASSLDRLAGVKQFL. CDR3 sequence (DNA): TGTGCCAGCAGCTTAGACCGTCTAGCGGGAGTGAAACAGTTCCTC.